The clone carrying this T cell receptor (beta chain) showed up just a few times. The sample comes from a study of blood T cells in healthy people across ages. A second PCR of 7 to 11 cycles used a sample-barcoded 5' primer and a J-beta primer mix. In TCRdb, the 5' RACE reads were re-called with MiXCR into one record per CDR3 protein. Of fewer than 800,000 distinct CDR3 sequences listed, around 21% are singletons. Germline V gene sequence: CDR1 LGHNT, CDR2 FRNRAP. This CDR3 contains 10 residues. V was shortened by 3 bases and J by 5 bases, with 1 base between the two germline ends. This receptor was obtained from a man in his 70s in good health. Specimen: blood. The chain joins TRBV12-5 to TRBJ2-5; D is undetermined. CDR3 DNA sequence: TGTGCTAGTGGTTTTGAGACCCAGTACTTC. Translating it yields CASGFETQYF.